The sequence of this T cell receptor (beta chain) was determined in a study of regulatory T cells in long-lasting Graves disease. Arm-PCR of CDR3 regions and iRepertoire HTBI primers were the basis on which TCR beta libraries were built. A single record per CDR3 protein comes from TCRdb applying MiXCR to the multiplex PCR reads. In the table there are a few hundred thousand distinct CDR3 sequences, around 16% of which are singletons. Germline assignment: CDR1 SGHTA and CDR2 FQGNSA. V lost 1 base to trimming and J lost 0 bases, with 9 bases between them. The CDR3 contains 15 residues. This clonotype was detected many times. Time point denoted: newly diagnosed GD, antithyroid drugs for less than 3 months. With RNA extracted from PBMCs as input, the TCR library was made.

The chain recombines TRBV7-2 with TRBJ1-2; D not certain. Sequencing used peripheral blood mononuclear cells (PBMCs), obtained at new diagnosis, from a patient treated with antithyroid drugs. The TCR comes from a female donor with Graves disease. In nucleotides, the CDR3 is TGTGCCAGCAGCTTAGAGGTGGGGACTAACTATGGCTACACCTTC. Its protein product is CASSLEVGTNYGYTF.